This T cell receptor (beta chain) derives from a study of tumor and adjacent non-tumor tissue in lung cancer. Study-wide context: The cohort had about a dozen adenocarcinoma, a couple of squamous cell and 1 small cell patients.

This clonotype was detected many times. Its antigen is currently unknown. Unmatched junction bases numbered 13, after V lost 5 bases and J lost 5 bases. The CDR3 has 18 residues. Germline V CDR1 and CDR2: MNHEY, SVGEGT. General study points: Top 100 clones took a larger repertoire share in normal lung.

Three rounds of nested PCR, following a modified ARM-PCR protocol, produced the TCRbeta library. Each CDR3 protein gets one entry after TCRdb re-called the multiplex PCR reads with MiXCR. The sample has under 100,000 distinct CDR3 sequences; 55% to 70% are singletons. RNA was extracted from bulk tissue without any cell sorting. The sequence was obtained from a woman between 65 and 79 years old with non-small cell lung cancer. The rearrangement joins TRBV6-2 or TRBV6-3 to TRBJ2-2; 11 bases fit TRBD2. The specimen sequenced was lung tumor tissue. The CDR3 region has the DNA TGTGCCAGCAGTCAACACCCGGGACTAGCGGAAAATACCGGGGAGCTGTTTTTT. It is translated as CASSQHPGLAENTGELFF.